A selection of T cell receptor beta chains follows, all from one sample in a study of CD8+ T cells in alopecia areata. Profiled with immunoSEQ multiplex PCR; TCRdb holds only in-frame clones, not every one. The table shows about 120,000 clones, with around 53% occurring only once. Sequencing used CD4+ T cells sorted from blood, obtained at week 4, from a patient treated with tofacitinib. These receptor sequences come from a human donor with alopecia areata. The CDR3 runs from the conserved cysteine through the conserved F or W. Each record gives: J gene, D gene, clone size, CDR3 length, V gene, CDR3 DNA, CDR3 protein. The D gene is left open where the match is weak. Clone size is not always given. Where it is, it says once, few, many or a class for expanded clones.

TRBJ1-5	NA	NA	13	TRBV30	TGTGCCTGGAGTGAGAGAGGAAATCAGCCCCAGCATTTT	CAWSERGNQPQHF
TRBJ2-4	TRBD1	NA	14	TRBV4-1	TGCGCCAGCAGCCTCCCAGGGGGCAAAAACATTCAGTACTTC	CASSLPGGKNIQYF
TRBJ2-4	TRBD2	NA	12	TRBV13	TGTGCCAGCAGCCTAGCGGGAAACATTCAGTACTTC	CASSLAGNIQYF
TRBJ2-1	NA	NA	16	TRBV23-1	TGCGCCAGCAGTCAAATTCGGTGTTCCCCCTACAATGAGCAGTTCTTC	CASSQIRCSPYNEQFF
TRBJ2-3	NA	NA	15	TRBV9	TGTGCCAGCAGCGTAGCTCCCCAACTAACAGATACGCAGTATTTT	CASSVAPQLTDTQYF
TRBJ2-1	TRBD2	few	14	TRBV2	TGTGCCAGCAGTGCTAGCGGGAGTCGCAATGAGCAGTTCTTC	CASSASGSRNEQFF
TRBJ2-2	TRBD1	NA	16	TRBV5-1	TGCGCCAGCAGCTTGTTGGGACAGGGTAGCACCGGGGAGCTGTTTTTT	CASSLLGQGSTGELFF
TRBJ2-1	TRBD2	NA	13	TRBV29-1	TGCAGCGTTGCAAGAGTAGCGGGAGATGAGCAGTTCTTC	CSVARVAGDEQFF
TRBJ2-3	NA	NA	15	TRBV2	TGTGCCAGCAGTCCAGGCAATGGCGAGACAGATACGCAGTATTTT	CASSPGNGETDTQYF
TRBJ1-4	NA	NA	11	TRBV29-1	TGCAGCGTTACGATTAATGAAAAACTGTTTTTT	CSVTINEKLFF
TRBJ1-2	NA	NA	16	TRBV4-1	TGCGCCAGCAGCCAAGAGGGGGCGGGGGCAAGCTATGGCTACACCTTC	CASSQEGAGASYGYTF
TRBJ2-3	TRBD2	NA	15	TRBV5-6	TGTGCCAGCAGCTGGGGACTAGCGGGAAGGAATACGCAGTATTTT	CASSWGLAGRNTQYF
TRBJ1-2	NA	NA	11	TRBV30	TGTGCCTGGAGTCCCGGGCCGCGTTACACCTTC	CAWSPGPRYTF
TRBJ2-7	TRBD1	NA	14	TRBV5-4	TGTGCCAGCAGCTTCGACAGGGAATACTACGAGCAGTACTTC	CASSFDREYYEQYF
TRBJ2-7	TRBD1	NA	14	TRBV11-2	TGTGCCAGCACTCATGGGACAGGGCCCTACGAGCAGTACTTC	CASTHGTGPYEQYF
TRBJ1-1	NA	many	13	TRBV7-9	TGTGCCAGCAGCTTCCAGGGGAACACTGAAGCTTTCTTT	CASSFQGNTEAFF
TRBJ2-3	TRBD2	NA	13	TRBV29-1	TGCAGCGTGCGCGGGAGGAACACAGATACGCAGTATTTT	CSVRGRNTDTQYF
TRBJ2-2	NA	NA	14	TRBV9	TGTGCCAGCAGCGCCCTGTCGGACACCGGGGAGCTGTTTTTT	CASSALSDTGELFF
TRBJ2-5	TRBD2	NA	14	TRBV7-2	TGTGCCAGCAGCTTGGGACTAGCAGAAGAGACCCAGTACTTC	CASSLGLAEETQYF
TRBJ2-7	TRBD2	NA	13	TRBV18	TGTGCCAGCTCCCTCCGAGGGGAGGGGGAGCAGTACTTC	CASSLRGEGEQYF
TRBJ2-5	TRBD1	NA	13	TRBV4-1	TGCGCCAGCAGCCGGGACAGTCAAGAGACCCAGTACTTC	CASSRDSQETQYF
TRBJ1-2	NA	NA	10	TRBV30	TGTGCCGGTAGGGCAGGAGGCTACACCTTC	CAGRAGGYTF
TRBJ1-5	TRBD1	NA	18	TRBV4-1	TGCGCCAGCAGCCAACACTGGACAGGCCCTTATAGCAATCAGCCCCAGCATTTT	CASSQHWTGPYSNQPQHF
TRBJ1-1	NA	NA	13	TRBV30	TGTGCCTGGAGTGATCAGGGGAACACTGAAGCTTTCTTT	CAWSDQGNTEAFF
TRBJ1-5	NA	NA	14	TRBV19	TGTGCCAGTAGTATCGAGGCCGGGAATCAGCCCCAGCATTTT	CASSIEAGNQPQHF
TRBJ1-1	NA	NA	13	TRBV27	TGTGCCAGCCGCAGGACAGCCAACACTGAAGCTTTCTTT	CASRRTANTEAFF
TRBJ1-1	NA	few	12	TRBV29-1	TGCAGCGTTTCCGGGGTGAACACTGAAGCTTTCTTT	CSVSGVNTEAFF
TRBJ2-7	NA	NA	15	TRBV29-1	TGCAGCGTTGGAAGGTTCGCCCTGGGGGCCTACGAGCAGTACTTC	CSVGRFALGAYEQYF
TRBJ1-5	NA	NA	14	TRBV15	TGTGCCACCAGCAGAGATGGGGGCAATCAGCCCCAGCATTTT	CATSRDGGNQPQHF
TRBJ1-1	NA	many	13	TRBV29-1	TGCAGCGTGCTCAGGGGAGGTAACACTGAAGCTTTCTTT	CSVLRGGNTEAFF
TRBJ1-3	NA	NA	13	TRBV29-1	TGCAGCGTTGATACGGGTGTGGGAAACACCATATATTTT	CSVDTGVGNTIYF
TRBJ1-2	TRBD1	NA	15	TRBV7-6	TGTGCCAGCAGCTTAGCAGCCAGGGGGCTGGATGGCTACACCTTC	CASSLAARGLDGYTF
TRBJ2-7	NA	NA	15	TRBV5-6	TGTGCCAGCAGCTTGGCGGCAGCCTTCTCCTACGAGCAGTACTTC	CASSLAAAFSYEQYF
TRBJ2-2	TRBD1	NA	16	TRBV18	TGTGCCAGCTCACCACGTGAGGGGGCAGTTGCCGGGGAGCTGTTTTTT	CASSPREGAVAGELFF
TRBJ2-5	TRBD2	once	16	TRBV5-4	TGTGCCAGCAGCTTGGGTATTAGCGGGAGTGCGGAGACCCAGTACTTC	CASSLGISGSAETQYF
TRBJ1-4	NA	few	14	TRBV19	TGTGCCAGTAATCCGGACAGAACTAATGAAAAACTGTTTTTT	CASNPDRTNEKLFF
TRBJ1-1	TRBD1	few	14	TRBV19	TGTGCCAGTAGTCCGGGGACAGGGAACACTGAAGCTTTCTTT	CASSPGTGNTEAFF
TRBJ1-5	TRBD1	NA	14	TRBV2	TGTGCCAGCAGTAGGACAGGGCAGTCTCAGCCCCAGCATTTT	CASSRTGQSQPQHF
TRBJ1-2	NA	NA	14	TRBV5-1	TGCGCCAGCAGCTCCTCGAGGAACTACTATGGCTACACCTTC	CASSSSRNYYGYTF
TRBJ2-3	TRBD1	NA	13	TRBV13	TGTGCCAGCAGCATCCGACAGGGGGATACGCAGTATTTT	CASSIRQGDTQYF
TRBJ2-1	NA	NA	15	TRBV28	TGTGCCAGCGTGCCGCGGTCCAGCTCCTACAATGAGCAGTTCTTC	CASVPRSSSYNEQFF
TRBJ2-4	NA	NA	17	TRBV25-1	TGTGCCAGCAGTGAATTCGTGGCAGGACTAGCCAAAAACATTCAGTACTTC	CASSEFVAGLAKNIQYF
TRBJ1-1	NA	NA	12	TRBV30	TGTGCCTCGACAGGTGACCCCCGAGAAGCTTTCTTT	CASTGDPREAFF
TRBJ1-2	TRBD1	NA	13	TRBV29-1	TGCAGCGTTGAAGCCCACCGGACAGGAGGCTACACCTTC	CSVEAHRTGGYTF
TRBJ2-5	NA	NA	17	TRBV15	TGTGCCACCAGCAGACGGTCGGGCAGAAGGTCCCAAGAGACCCAGTACTTC	CATSRRSGRRSQETQYF
TRBJ2-7	NA	NA	12	TRBV5-4	TGTGCCAGCAGCTTACCTTCCTACGAGCAGTACTTC	CASSLPSYEQYF
TRBJ1-1	NA	NA	16	TRBV7-2	TGTGCCAGCAGCTTAGAGGTGTACGGGGTTGACACTGAAGCTTTCTTT	CASSLEVYGVDTEAFF
TRBJ1-4	TRBD1	NA	17	TRBV30	TGTGCCTGGAGTGTACTAGGTCTGACCGGGACAGGGAAAAAACTGTTTTTT	CAWSVLGLTGTGKKLFF
TRBJ1-2	NA	NA	16	TRBV5-1	TGCGCCAGCAGCTTGGCAATCGGGGGGACGAACTATGGCTACACCTTC	CASSLAIGGTNYGYTF
TRBJ2-1	NA	NA	12	TRBV2	TGTGCCAGCAGTGAGGACTACAATGAGCAGTTCTTC	CASSEDYNEQFF